Listed below are T cell receptor beta chains from one sample, sequenced in a study of T cell repertoires in cytomegalovirus infection. Via MiXCR, TCRdb re-called the reads, giving one row per CDR3 protein. The sample includes some 560,000 distinct CDR3 sequences, about 40% of them seen just once. Which antigens these TCRs recognize remains unknown. The source material was cultured PBMCs, sampled from culture after CMV antigen stimulation. The receptors here all came from a human donor in good health (CMV status not recorded). Some clones in this sample may be carry-over from other donors' samples. Both conserved end residues are part of each CDR3. The D gene is left open where the match is weak. Clone size is given for some rows only: seen once, a few or many times, or a class if the clone is expanded.

j_call clone_size d_call v_call cdr3_nt cdr3_aa
TRBJ2-7 . . TRBV10-3 TGTGCCATCACCGACCCTCAAGAATCCGAGCAGTACTTC CAITDPQESEQYF
TRBJ2-1 . TRBD2 TRBV11-2 TGTGCCAGCAGCTTAGGACGGGGGAGGGCCAATGAGCAGTTCTTC CASSLGRGRANEQFF
TRBJ2-7 . TRBD2 TRBV6-2/TRBV6-3 TGTGCCAGCAGTTACTCGGGACTAGCGGGAGTGCGGCCCTACGAGCAGTACTTC CASSYSGLAGVRPYEQYF
TRBJ1-2 . . TRBV28 TGTGCCAGCAGTTTTGGGGCCTCGCACTATGGCTACACCTTC CASSFGASHYGYTF
TRBJ1-6 many . TRBV19 TGTGCCAGTAGTATAGAACTAAGCGGACGGTCACCCCTCCACTTT CASSIELSGRSPLHF
TRBJ1-2 few TRBD1 TRBV7-2 TGTGCCAGCAGCCCGGGACAGAATCTCTATGGCTACACCTTC CASSPGQNLYGYTF
TRBJ2-2 few . TRBV7-6 TGTGCCAGCAGCTTAACGTACGGAACCGGGGAGCTGTTTTTT CASSLTYGTGELFF
TRBJ2-1 once TRBD2 TRBV10-2 TGCGCCACTGGGACTAGATTCTACAATGAGCAGTTCTTC CATGTRFYNEQFF
TRBJ2-7 . . TRBV19 TGTGCCAGTAAAAACCAGGCCTCCTACGAGCAGTACTTC CASKNQASYEQYF
TRBJ1-2 . . TRBV4-3 TGCGCCAGCAGCCAAGATTGGCGGGGGAACTATGGCTACACCTTC CASSQDWRGNYGYTF
TRBJ1-5 . . TRBV12-3/TRBV12-4 TGTGCCAGCAGTTTAGGTATGGGTAATCAGCCCCAGCATTTT CASSLGMGNQPQHF
TRBJ1-6 . TRBD1 TRBV7-2 TGTGCCAGCAGCTTCAGACAGGGAGGGTATAATTCACCCCTCCACTTT CASSFRQGGYNSPLHF
TRBJ1-1 many . TRBV7-2 TGTGCCACTTGGGGGGGGCGCGGGTATACTGAAGCTTTCTTT CATWGGRGYTEAFF
TRBJ1-1 few TRBD1 TRBV4-1 TGCGCCAGCAGCCAAGCGCCCGAGGGGGCTTTGGCTGAAGCTTTCTTT CASSQAPEGALAEAFF
TRBJ2-7 few . TRBV7-2 TGTGCCAGCAGCGACGACGGGGGTTATACAGGCGAGCAGTACTTC CASSDDGGYTGEQYF
TRBJ2-5 once TRBD1 TRBV29-1 TGCAGCGTTGGTAGGGACAGCCCAACGGAGACCCAGTACTTC CSVGRDSPTETQYF
TRBJ1-3 few TRBD1 TRBV28 TGTGCCAGCAGTAAGATTGGTACAGGGGTATATGGAAACACCATATATTTT CASSKIGTGVYGNTIYF
TRBJ2-2 . . TRBV5-5 TGTGCCAGCAGCTTGCCGGTCCTGGGGACCGGGGAGCTGTTTTTT CASSLPVLGTGELFF
TRBJ2-1 few TRBD2 TRBV2 TGTGCCAGCAGTGAGGGGGGGGGATACAATGAGCAGTTCTTC CASSEGGGYNEQFF
TRBJ2-1 once . TRBV11-2 TGTGCCAGCAGCTTAGATCGTCGGCGGCTTAGGATAAACTACAATGAGCAGTTCTTC CASSLDRRRLRINYNEQFF
TRBJ2-3 . TRBD1 TRBV27 TGTGCCAGCAGTTCGTACCCACCAGGGACAGGGAGCCCAGATACGCAGTATTTT CASSSYPPGTGSPDTQYF
TRBJ2-5 few . TRBV7-8 TGTGCCAGCAGCTCGGGACAGCCGTCGGGGGTGGGGACCCAGTACTTC CASSSGQPSGVGTQYF
TRBJ2-7 few TRBD1 TRBV11-2 TGTGCCAGCAGCTTAGAGTACGGGACAGCCACCGAGCAGTACTTC CASSLEYGTATEQYF
TRBJ2-4 . . TRBV7-9 TGTGCCAGCAGCTTAAGGTCCCCCCGGAATGGTGAGGCCAAAAACATTCAGTACTTC CASSLRSPRNGEAKNIQYF
TRBJ1-6 . . TRBV20-1 TGCAGGGCGGAGACAGCGGCAAATTCACCCCTCCACTTT CRAETAANSPLHF
TRBJ1-2 . . TRBV5-6 TGTGCCAGCCTCAAAACTACATTGCTAGGGGTGGGAAACTATGGCTACACCTTC CASLKTTLLGVGNYGYTF
TRBJ2-3 once TRBD2 TRBV7-8 TGTGCCAGCAGCTTTCGTCTAGCGGGGAACCAAGATACGCAGTATTTT CASSFRLAGNQDTQYF
TRBJ1-5 many . TRBV7-2 TGTGCCAGCAGCTTAAGGGCGAGCAATCAGCCCCAGCATTTT CASSLRASNQPQHF
TRBJ1-4 few TRBD1 TRBV6-5 TGTGCCAGCAGTTATGGGCAGGGGGAAGTGTACGGTGAAAAACTGTTTTTT CASSYGQGEVYGEKLFF
TRBJ1-2 . . TRBV29-1 TGCAGCGTTGAAAGGGGCGTCAGGGGAAACTATGGCTACACCTTC CSVERGVRGNYGYTF
TRBJ2-3 . TRBD1 TRBV7-4 TGTGCCAGCAGCGCTACCGGGACAGGGGATGTAGCGCAGTATTTT CASSATGTGDVAQYF
TRBJ2-1 many . TRBV7-2 TGTGCCAGCAGCTCCTCCGGCAGCGGGCTCTACAATGAGCAGTTCTTC CASSSSGSGLYNEQFF
TRBJ1-1 few TRBD1 TRBV5-4 TGTGCCAGCAGCTGGTGGGACAGGGACGAAGCTTTCTTT CASSWWDRDEAFF
TRBJ2-5 . . TRBV24-1 TGTGCCACCAGTGGCCAATTCCAGGGGGAGACCCAGTACTTC CATSGQFQGETQYF
TRBJ1-2 . . TRBV11-2 TGTGCCAGCGGGGCGATGGTCCGGGATGGCTACACCTTC CASGAMVRDGYTF
TRBJ2-1 few TRBD2 TRBV7-2 TGTGCCAGCAGCTCCCCCGGGGGTAGCGGGGAAGCGCAGTTCTTC CASSSPGGSGEAQFF
TRBJ2-3 once . TRBV28 TGTGCCAGCTCCACACAGGGTAGCACAGATACGCAGTATTTT CASSTQGSTDTQYF
TRBJ2-7 few . TRBV6-2/TRBV6-3 TGTGCCAGCAGCCAACAAACGGGGGGCGGCTCCTACGAGCAGTACTTC CASSQQTGGGSYEQYF
TRBJ1-5 . . TRBV6-2/TRBV6-3 TGTGCCAGCAGTCGGGACATTGGAAGCAATCAGCCCCAGCATTTT CASSRDIGSNQPQHF
TRBJ1-5 . . TRBV4-1 TGCGCCAGCAGCCAAGACTTCGGTCAGCCCCAGCATTTT CASSQDFGQPQHF
TRBJ2-7 . . TRBV6-1 TGTGCCAGCAGTTACGGCGGAGGGGGCCACGAGCAGTACTTC CASSYGGGGHEQYF
TRBJ2-5 . . TRBV18 TGTGCCAGCTCAACCGGACAGAAAGGGGCACGGACCCAGTACTTC CASSTGQKGARTQYF
TRBJ2-3 . . TRBV10-2 TGCGCCAGCAGTGAGTTCCTGCGGGCCGGTGGCGCAGATACGCAGTATTTT CASSEFLRAGGADTQYF
TRBJ1-5 . TRBD1 TRBV12-3/TRBV12-4 TGTGCCAGCAGGACAGGGGGTAGCAATCAGCCCCAGCATTTT CASRTGGSNQPQHF
TRBJ2-7 . . TRBV20-1 TGCAGTGCTAGAAAGGACCAGCGGTACGAGCAGTACTTC CSARKDQRYEQYF
TRBJ2-6 few . TRBV12-3/TRBV12-4 TGTGCCAGCAGGGGGAACAGGGCTGGGGCCAACGTCCTGACTTTC CASRGNRAGANVLTF